This TCR beta chain was recovered during a study of shared clonotypes between healthy human individuals. Background on the study: Three plates each covered CD4 naive and memory; CD8 naive two, CD8 memory one.

Several immunoSEQ plates received, in even portions, the genomic DNA of each subset. TCRdb's table, derived via immunoSEQ multiplex PCR, lists solely in-frame clones and lacks some. This table holds under 600,000 clones, 97% found once. Overall study findings and caveats: Exclusively blood specimens were collected; tissue repertoires likely differ.

CDR3 length equals 13 residues. With 11 bases removed from V and 2 bases from J, the gap between germline ends came to 15 bases. In germline, CDR1 is ENHRY, CDR2 SYGVKD. Only Caucasian adults living in Nashville, Tennessee served as donors. This clone was seen only once. Its target is unknown. The sequenced sample consisted of naive CD4+ T cells sorted from blood. Subset in this sample: CD45RA+ positively selected. The origin of this receptor is a woman in her twenties or thirties in good health. The chain links TRBV10-3 to TRBJ1-1; possible D gene TRBD1, 5 bases. The CDR3 coding sequence is TGTGCCTCCACGACAGAATTTAACACTGAAGCTTTCTTT. Protein sequence: CASTTEFNTEAFF.